The source of this T cell receptor beta chain is a study of blood T cell repertoires in COVID-19. On the study more broadly: COVID-19 samples from acute and convalescent phases originated in the United States, Italy and Spain. In each case, the material was cDNA or gDNA derived from T cells, B-cell-depleted T cells, or PBMCs.

Authors' data handling: How many nucleated cells were present was estimated from reference gene primer amplification. The data were produced by immunoSEQ multiplex PCR, yet TCRdb's version contains in-frame clones alone and is incomplete. V, J and clone size are taken as reported in that table, and D and trimming were inferred from the DNA itself. The sample holds approximately 130,000 clones, over 65% seen once. Trimming shortened V by 4 bases and J by 3 bases, and 12 bases separated the two germline ends. Per the germline V gene, CDR1 is SGHTA and CDR2 is FQGNSA. This CDR3 contains 15 residues. The chain uses TRBV7-2 and TRBJ2-2; D might be TRBD2 (5 bases). The receptor comes from a man aged 55-75 years with acute or convalescent COVID-19. Sequencing used peripheral blood. CDR3 protein: CASSWELVYTGELFF. In nucleotides, the CDR3 is TGTGCCAGCAGCTGGGAGCTAGTGTACACCGGGGAGCTGTTTTTT.